This TCR beta chain was profiled in a study of T cell repertoires in cytomegalovirus infection (dated by TCRdb to 2018 to 2020). Broadly, across the study: Donor HLA type was relevant to the analysis, as public TCR beta signatures indicated carriage of CMV infection together with the matching HLA type. Broad study findings and their caveats: Cumulative frequency of public TCR beta family members discriminated carriers of CMV infection plus the relevant HLA type in this cohort and an independent 352-donor cohort. The ex vivo response was dominated by HLA-C-restricted CMV-specific TCR beta clonotypes, and the single most frequent clonotype in two of eight donors was supplied by these HLA-C-restricted clonotypes.

As regards this clonotype: Its antigen specificity is not known. Base qualities are not provided; no much larger clone lies one nucleotide away.

From the germline V gene, CDR1 is SGHVS and CDR2 is FNYEAQ. Relative to germline, V is missing 3 bases and J is missing 8 bases, with 7 bases of the junction outside any gene match. The CDR3 measures 14 amino acids from cysteine to phenylalanine. Just CDR3 DNA is preserved here, 42 bases in frame from base 1. Sequenced on an Illumina HiSeq 1500. In-frame beta chains were kept once TCRdb had trimmed the public reads at Q25 with fastp and called clones with MiXCR. Every distinct CDR3 protein forms one entry, paired with its most common genes and DNA. Recorded for this sample are about 180,000 distinct CDR3 sequences; about 17% of them occurred a single time. In total, the top ten clones hold around 25% of the sample.

This TCR was sampled from a human donor in good health (CMV status not recorded). Some clones in this sample may be carry-over from other donors' samples. The sequence joins TRBV7-6 to TRBJ2-1; TRBD2 lines up with 7 middle nucleotides. The sequencing sample was made of CD8+ T cells from PBMCs. The nucleotides read TGTGCCAGCAGCTTTAAAGCGGGGTCGCATGAGCAGTTCTTC. It specifies CASSFKAGSHEQFF.